These 12 T cell receptor beta chains came from one sample sequenced in a study of T cells in Graves' hyperthyroidism and ophthalmopathy. Using RNA transcripts as the source, TCR beta CDR3 regions were amplified. HTBI primers were the set used in a first-round RT-PCR of the TCR CDR3. Each CDR3 protein gets one entry after TCRdb re-called the multiplex PCR reads with MiXCR. In the table there are over 400,000 distinct CDR3 sequences, roughly 14% of which are singletons. The sample was blood. Receptors were obtained from a man aged 18 to 30 with Graves' ophthalmopathy.

This clonotype has ten or more counts. The chain uses TRBV6-1 and TRBJ1-4, with D unclear. Germline V lookup: CDR1 MNHNS, CDR2 SASEGT. Trimming cost V 6 bases and J 5 bases, with 10 bases left between them. The CDR3 spans 13 residues. The CDR3, as DNA: TGTGCCAGCAGCGTGACCTTAAATGAAAAACTGTTTTTT. It is translated as CASSVTLNEKLFF.

This clonotype was observed many times. This chain uses TRBV27 with TRBJ2-7, with 11 nucleotides matching TRBD2. J gave up 5 bases and V 4 bases, and 4 bases lay outside the gene matches. This CDR3 region has 14 residues. Germline CDR1 is MNHEY and CDR2 is SMNVEV (reference sequence). The CDR3 DNA sequence: TGTGCCAGCAGTTGGGCTAGCGGGAGGAACGAGCAGTACTTC. Encoded protein: CASSWASGRNEQYF.

This clonotype was seen repeatedly, ten times or more. The chain links TRBV7-9 to TRBJ2-7; D possibly corresponds to TRBD1 (6 bases). Germline V gives CDR1 SEHNR, CDR2 FQNEAQ (reference sequence). The V and J ends lost 4 bases and 5 bases respectively, with 18 bases between them. This CDR3 comprises 15 residues. The CDR3 DNA follows: TGTGCCAGCAGCTCAAGCCGGGCAGGGGAAAACGAGCAGTACTTC. Encoded protein: CASSSSRAGENEQYF.

This clonotype appeared a few times. This chain connects TRBV6-2 or TRBV6-3 to TRBJ2-7, with TRBD2 identical over 7 bases. The CDR3 has 15 amino acids. Germline V lookup: CDR1 MNHEY, CDR2 SVGEGT. J lost 2 bases, V lost 5 bases, and 9 bases had no gene match. Here the CDR3 reads CASSRLGEGPYEQYF. In DNA, the CDR3 is TGTGCCAGCAGTCGACTTGGGGAGGGACCCTACGAGCAGTACTTC.

V and J are TRBV30 and TRBJ2-5; D gene unclear. CDR1 GTSNPN and CDR2 SVGIG come from the germline V gene (reference sequence). V was pared by 6 bases and J by 0 bases, with 8 bases between. The CDR3 runs 12 residues. CDR3 amino acids: CACEQNQETQYF. DNA of the CDR3: TGTGCCTGCGAACAAAACCAAGAGACCCAGTACTTC.

This clonotype occurred a few times. The chain combines TRBV6-1 with TRBJ2-2; 8 bases fit TRBD1. Losses at the gene ends were 5 bases for V and 0 bases for J; bases not matched to a gene: 5. CDR1 and CDR2 from the germline V gene are MNHNS and SASEGT. CDR3 length equals 16 residues. The CDR3 here is CASSKQGVSNTGELFF. The CDR3 nucleotides are TGTGCCAGCAGTAAACAGGGGGTTTCGAACACCGGGGAGCTGTTTTTT.

The rearrangement links TRBV15 to TRBJ2-1; D is unclear. The CDR3 length is 11 residues. The V end was cut by 0 bases, the J end by 15 bases, with 9 bases between. Germline CDR1 reads LNHNV; CDR2 reads YYDKDF (reference sequence). The CDR3 bases are TGTGCCACCAGCAGAGAACGTGATCGGTTCTTC. As protein: CATSRERDRFF.

The table lists this clonotype with many counts. The chain joins TRBV12-3 or TRBV12-4 to TRBJ2-3; 8 bases agree with TRBD2. CDR3 length: 15 amino acids. V gave up 1 base and J gave up 4 bases; unmatched junction bases: 4. The DNA for the CDR3 is TGTGCCAGCAGTTTAGGGGGACTAGTGGCAGATACGCAGTATTTT. Its translation is CASSLGGLVADTQYF.

This sequence joins TRBV4-1 and TRBJ2-3, with TRBD2 identical over 11 bases. Germline trimming cut 4 bases from V and 6 bases from J; bases unmatched to any gene: 12. Germline values: CDR1 MGHRA, CDR2 YSYEKL. The CDR3 is 17 residues long. The CDR3 nucleotides read TGCGCCAGCAGCCCAGGGACTAGCGGACCCGGTGCGGATACGCAGTATTTT. Translating gives CASSPGTSGPGADTQYF.

The rearrangement joins TRBV19 to TRBJ2-1; the D gene could be TRBD1 or TRBD2 (5 bases each). The CDR3 loop spans 16 amino acids. V gave up 5 bases and J gave up 3 bases, with 17 bases separating them. Germline CDR1 LNHDA, CDR2 SQIVND (reference sequence). CDR3 residues: CASSGRQTTIYNEQFF. The CDR3, as DNA: TGTGCCAGTAGTGGGAGACAGACCACCATCTACAATGAGCAGTTCTTC.

Ten or more counts support this clonotype. The rearrangement uses TRBV6-1 and TRBJ1-6; the D is unclear. The CDR3 contains 13 residues. V shed 7 bases and J shed 10 bases, with 14 bases lying between them. CDR1 and CDR2 (germline): MNHNS, SASEGT. For the CDR3, the DNA is TGTGCCAGCACTCAAGGAGTCCGGTCACCCCTCCACTTT. This translates into CASTQGVRSPLHF.

This clonotype has at least ten counts. In DNA, the CDR3 is TGTGCCAGCAGCATCGACAGGGGAAGCTACGAGCAGTACTTC. This translates into CASSIDRGSYEQYF. This sequence joins TRBV7-9 and TRBJ2-7; 8 nucleotides align to TRBD1. Losses at the gene ends were 5 bases for V and 3 bases for J; bases not matched to a gene: 6. The germline V gene has CDR1 SEHNR and CDR2 FQNEAQ (reference sequence). The CDR3 is 14 amino acids.